This entry lists 22 T cell receptor beta chains sequenced from one sample in a study of blood T cell repertoires in COVID-19. Some clones are missing from TCRdb's copy, which holds only in-frame ones; the method was immunoSEQ multiplex PCR. This table has hundreds of thousands of clones, about 84% appearing once. The sequencing sample was made of PBMCs or T cells enriched from blood (not recorded which). Source of these receptors: a man between 25 and 39 years old with acute COVID-19.

The J gene is TRBJ2-2, the V gene TRBV4-1; the match to TRBD1 covers 12 bases. Trimming removed 6 bases from V and 4 bases from J; junction bases left unmatched: 6. The CDR3 is made up of 16 amino acids. Germline V lookup: CDR1 MGHRA, CDR2 YSYEKL. The CDR3 sequence: CASRPGQGALTGELFF. CDR3 bases: TGCGCCAGCAGGCCGGGACAGGGGGCGCTCACCGGGGAGCTGTTTTTT.

V gene TRBV20-1 combines with J gene TRBJ1-1; TRBD1 might be the D (6 bases). V was clipped by 4 bases and J by 5 bases, with 8 bases between them. Germline values: CDR1 DFQATT, CDR2 SNEGSKA (reference sequence). This CDR3 spans 11 amino acids. CDR3 sequence: CSANRVTEAFF. CDR3 DNA: TGCAGTGCTAACAGGGTTACTGAAGCTTTCTTT.

CDR3 coding DNA: TGTGCCAGCAAACTGGACACCGATAATTCACCCCTCCACTTT. Protein sequence: CASKLDTDNSPLHF. The V and J genes are TRBV19 and TRBJ1-6, with D possibly TRBD1 on 5 matching bases. V gave up 9 bases and J gave up 5 bases, with 14 bases separating them. The CDR3 totals 14 residues. Germline CDR1 reads LNHDA; CDR2 reads SQIVND (reference sequence).

J is TRBJ2-7 and V is TRBV5-1; TRBD2 aligns across 15 bases. Germline V CDR1 and CDR2: SGHRS, YFSETQ. The V and J ends lost 4 bases and 0 bases, in that order; junction bases with no gene match: 11. CDR3 length: 19 amino acids. CDR3 sequence reads: CASSLGTSGGTSRSYEQYF. CDR3 nucleotides: TGCGCCAGCAGCCTCGGGACTAGCGGGGGGACATCTCGCTCCTACGAGCAGTACTTC.

The chain employs TRBV12-3 or TRBV12-4 and TRBJ1-1; 7 bases agree with TRBD1. This CDR3 has 12 amino acids. V was clipped by 7 bases and J by 4 bases; unmatched bases: 3. The CDR3 bases are TGTGCCAGCAAACAGGGGACCACTGAAGCTTTCTTT. It encodes CASKQGTTEAFF.

The chain recombines TRBV28 with TRBJ1-1; D gene unclear. The CDR3 is 14 residues long. V was shortened by 2 bases and J by 3 bases, with 10 bases between the two germline ends. Germline CDR1 reads MDHEN; CDR2 reads SYDVKM. This chain's CDR3 is CASSLLEVYTEAFF. The CDR3 nucleotides read TGTGCCAGCAGTTTACTAGAAGTCTACACTGAAGCTTTCTTT.

The rearrangement uses TRBV5-1 and TRBJ2-1, with 7 bases matching TRBD2. The CDR3 runs 15 residues. J was trimmed by 0 bases and V by 3 bases; bases with no gene match: 3. Germline V CDR1 and CDR2: SGHRS, YFSETQ. CDR3 nucleotide sequence: TGCGCCAGCAGCTATACGGGGGGCTCCTACAATGAGCAGTTCTTC. Translating it yields CASSYTGGSYNEQFF.

V gene TRBV11-3 combines with J gene TRBJ1-1; the D gene is possibly TRBD1 (6 bases). Germline lookup yields CDR1 SGHNT and CDR2 YENEEA. The CDR3 extends over 16 amino acids. Between the trimmed V and J ends, which lost 4 bases and 2 bases, there was a span of 17 bases. The chain's CDR3 is CASSSRAGGTNTEAFF. CDR3 coding DNA: TGTGCCAGCAGCTCCCGTGCGGGGGGCACAAACACTGAAGCTTTCTTT.

The chain joins TRBV9 to TRBJ1-3; a weak D match, TRBD1 (6 bases). With 0 bases removed from V and 4 bases from J, the gap between germline ends came to 17 bases. This CDR3 contains 17 residues. The germline CDR1 and CDR2 sequences are SGDLS and YYNGEE. The CDR3 spells CASSVAGGARHGNTIYF. The CDR3 DNA sequence: TGTGCCAGCAGCGTAGCTGGGGGGGCGCGGCACGGAAACACCATATATTTT.

This clone was counted many times. V usage is TRBV5-1 and J usage is TRBJ1-6; 9 bases are a match to TRBD1. Germline V gene data show CDR1 as SGHRS and CDR2 as YFSETQ. This CDR3 contains 15 residues. Germline trimming cut 8 bases from V and 7 bases from J; bases unmatched to any gene: 10. The CDR3 coding sequence is TGCGCCAGTTCTACACAGGGGGCGACGAATTCACCCCTCCACTTT. As protein: CASSTQGATNSPLHF.

Only a few counts were recorded for this clone. J is TRBJ2-7 and V is TRBV25-1; 8 bases are shared with TRBD2. The CDR3 runs to 14 residues. Germline CDR1 and CDR2: MGHDK and SYGVNS. Trimming cost V 5 bases and J 1 base; bases outside gene matches: 4. In nucleotides, the CDR3 is TGTGCCAGCAGTTCACTAGCGGTATCCTACGAGCAGTACTTC. It specifies CASSSLAVSYEQYF.

The CDR3 DNA sequence: TGCAGCGTTGATACAGGGGGCGCGACCACTGAAGCTTTCTTT. Its protein product is CSVDTGGATTEAFF. This chain links TRBV29-1 with TRBJ1-1; 9 bases match TRBD1. From germline, CDR1 is SQVTM and CDR2 ANQGSEA. This CDR3 is 14 amino acids long. With V trimmed by 3 bases and J by 4 bases, 6 bases remained unmatched. The variable domain in full, with the rest retrieved from reference TRBV29-1 and TRBJ1-1, is SAVISQKPSRDICQRGTSLTIQCQVDSQVTMMFWYRQQPGQSLTLIATANQGSEATYESGFVIDKFPISRPNLTFSTLTVSNMSPEDSSIYLCSVDTGGATTEAFFGQGTRLTVV.

V is TRBV6-5 and J is TRBJ2-2, with D unresolved. V lost 5 bases, J lost 6 bases, and 13 bases lay in between. CDR1 is MNHEY and CDR2 is SVGAGI in the germline V gene. CDR3 size: 14 residues. The CDR3 nucleotides read TGTGCCAGCAGTCCCCCCGAAGCTCCCGGGGAGCTGTTTTTT. Translating gives CASSPPEAPGELFF.

This clone was observed once. The chain has TRBV5-4 and TRBJ2-1, with a possible D match to TRBD1 (5 bases). CDR1 is SGHNT, CDR2 YYREEE, per germline (reference sequence). The CDR3 runs 12 residues. The ends were cut back, 0 bases at V and 8 bases at J, with 6 bases in the middle. DNA for the CDR3: TGTGCCAGCAGCTTGGGGACACATGAGCAGTTCTTC. It translates to CASSLGTHEQFF.

This clone was seen more than once but under ten times. The chain uses TRBV9 and TRBJ2-2; D not resolved. The CDR3 length is 16 residues. The V end was cut by 2 bases, the J end by 0 bases, with 11 bases between. Germline V gives CDR1 SGDLS, CDR2 YYNGEE. CDR3 region: CASSVAGHANTGELFF. CDR3 bases: TGTGCCAGCAGCGTTGCCGGTCATGCGAACACCGGGGAGCTGTTTTTT.

The CDR3 DNA follows: TGTGCCAGCAGCTCCTCGGGAGGGTACTATGGCTACACCTTC. It translates to CASSSSGGYYGYTF. V and J are TRBV5-6 and TRBJ1-2; D ambiguous. V was shortened by 3 bases and J by 3 bases, with 12 bases between the two germline ends. The V gene's germline CDR1 is SGHDT and CDR2 YYEEEE. This CDR3 contains 14 residues.

A single count supports this clone. The CDR3 loop is CASSKDRVTGELFF. The CDR3 nucleotides are TGTGCCAGCAGCAAGGACAGGGTGACCGGGGAGCTGTTTTTT. This chain links TRBV7-7 with TRBJ2-2, with TRBD1 matching 8 bases. With 5 bases clipped from V and 5 bases from J, the junction kept 4 bases outside the gene matches. The CDR3 contains 14 residues. CDR1 is SSHAT, CDR2 FNYEAQ, per germline (reference sequence).

The chain has TRBV9 and TRBJ1-1; 11 bases align to TRBD1. The junction had 7 bases not matched to a gene; V was cut back by 2 bases and J by 4 bases. Germline V gene data show CDR1 as SGDLS and CDR2 as YYNGEE. There are 16 residues in the CDR3. Here the CDR3 DNA reads TGTGCCAGCAGCGTTGGACAGGGGGCGGGAGGCACTGAAGCTTTCTTT. This sequence encodes CASSVGQGAGGTEAFF.

V is TRBV21-1 and J is TRBJ1-5; the D call in the table, TRBD1, was not verified against the DNA. TRBV21-1 is a pseudogene locus. This CDR3 has 18 amino acids. The DNA of the CDR3 is TGTGCCAGCAGCAAAGCGCAGGACAGGGGGTACGTCGATCAGCCCCAGCATTTT. The encoded protein is CASSKAQDRGYVDQPQHF.

CDR3: CASSGRVASGKQETQYF. The CDR3 bases are TGCGCCAGCAGTGGTCGGGTGGCTAGCGGAAAACAAGAGACCCAGTACTTC. V usage is TRBV5-1 and J usage is TRBJ2-5, with 7 bases aligning to TRBD2. V dropped 5 bases and J dropped 2; count of bases not matched to a gene: 15. Germline CDR1 and CDR2: SGHRS and YFSETQ. The CDR3 sequence is 17 residues long.

CDR3 DNA sequence: TGTGCCAGCAGCTATGGGACAGTAGATCAGCCCCAGCATTTT. Its protein product is CASSYGTVDQPQHF. V and J are TRBV6-1 and TRBJ1-5; 7 positions agree with TRBD1. Per germline, CDR1 MNHNS and CDR2 SASEGT. CDR3 length: 14 amino acids. The junction had 7 bases not matched to a gene; V was cut back by 6 bases and J by 5 bases.

The gene calls are TRBV28 and TRBJ1-6; 10 bases map to TRBD1. The V segment lost 4 bases and the J segment 10 bases; nucleotides outside the gene matches: 13. This CDR3 comprises 17 residues. Germline CDR1 is MDHEN and CDR2 is SYDVKM. This CDR3 reads CASSSPSRDRGKSPLHF. CDR3 nucleotide sequence: TGTGCCAGCAGTTCCCCCTCCCGGGACAGGGGTAAATCACCCCTCCACTTT. Full variable domain (outside the CDR3, taken from reference TRBV28 and TRBJ1-6): DVKVTQSSRYLVKRTGEKVFLECVQDMDHENMFWYRQDPGLGLRLIYFSYDVKMKEKGDIPEGYSVSREKKERFSLILESASTNQTSMYLCASSSPSRDRGKSPLHFGNGTRLTVT.